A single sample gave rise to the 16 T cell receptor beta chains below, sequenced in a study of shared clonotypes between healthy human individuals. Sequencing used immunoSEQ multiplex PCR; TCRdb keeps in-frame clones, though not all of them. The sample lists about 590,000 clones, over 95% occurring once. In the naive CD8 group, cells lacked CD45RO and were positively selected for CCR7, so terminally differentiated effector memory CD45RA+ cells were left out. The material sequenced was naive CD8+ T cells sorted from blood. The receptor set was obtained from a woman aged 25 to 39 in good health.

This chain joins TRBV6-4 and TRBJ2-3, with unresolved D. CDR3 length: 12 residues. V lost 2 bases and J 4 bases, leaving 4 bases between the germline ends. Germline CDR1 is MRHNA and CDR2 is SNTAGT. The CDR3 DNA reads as TGTGCCAGCAGTGACCAGCCAGATACGCAGTATTTT. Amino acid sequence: CASSDQPDTQYF.

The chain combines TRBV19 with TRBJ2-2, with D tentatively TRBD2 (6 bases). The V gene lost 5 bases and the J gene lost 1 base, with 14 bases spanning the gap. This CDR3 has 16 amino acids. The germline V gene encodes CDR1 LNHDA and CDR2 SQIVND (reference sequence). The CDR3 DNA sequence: TGTGCCAGTAGTCCATTATCGGGAGAGAACACCGGGGAGCTGTTTTTT. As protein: CASSPLSGENTGELFF. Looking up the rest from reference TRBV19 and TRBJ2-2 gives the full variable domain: DGGITQSPKYLFRKEGQNVTLSCEQNLNHDAMYWYRQDPGQGLRLIYYSQIVNDFQKGDIAEGYSVSREKKESFPLTVTSAQKNPTAFYLCASSPLSGENTGELFFGEGSRLTVL.

CDR3 in DNA: TGTGCCAGCAGCTCCAAGACTAGCGGGAGCTACGAGCAGTACTTC. This gives the protein CASSSKTSGSYEQYF. The rearrangement joins TRBV13 to TRBJ2-7; 12 positions agree with TRBD2. CDR1 PRHDT and CDR2 FYEKMQ come from the germline V gene (reference sequence). The J segment lost 3 bases and the V segment lost 4 bases, leaving 4 bases of the junction unmatched. The CDR3 loop spans 15 amino acids. Complete variable domain (other parts from reference TRBV13 and TRBJ2-7): AAGVIQSPRHLIKEKRETATLKCYPIPRHDTVYWYQQGPGQDPQFLISFYEKMQSDKGSIPDRFSAQQFSDYHSELNMSSLELGDSALYFCASSSKTSGSYEQYFGPGTRLTVT.

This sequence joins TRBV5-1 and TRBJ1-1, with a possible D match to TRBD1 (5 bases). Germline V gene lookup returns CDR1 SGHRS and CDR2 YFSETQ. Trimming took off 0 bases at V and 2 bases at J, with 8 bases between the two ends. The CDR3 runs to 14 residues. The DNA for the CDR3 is TGCGCCAGCAGCTTGGCGGGGACCAACACTGAAGCTTTCTTT. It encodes CASSLAGTNTEAFF.

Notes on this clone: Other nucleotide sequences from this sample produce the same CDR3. CDR3 coding DNA: TGTGCCAGCTTGGGATGGATGGGTGAAGCTTTCTTT. This translates into CASLGWMGEAFF. The chain links TRBV27 to TRBJ1-1; the D is unclear. Germline assignment: CDR1 MNHEY and CDR2 SMNVEV (reference sequence). The CDR3 sequence is 12 residues long. The ends were cut back, 8 bases at V and 7 bases at J, with 14 bases in the middle.

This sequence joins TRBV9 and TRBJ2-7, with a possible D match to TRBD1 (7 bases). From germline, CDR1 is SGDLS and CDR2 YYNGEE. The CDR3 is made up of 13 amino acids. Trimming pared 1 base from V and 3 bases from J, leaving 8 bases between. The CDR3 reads CASSVQGGYEQYF. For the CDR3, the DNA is TGTGCCAGCAGCGTACAGGGGGGCTACGAGCAGTACTTC. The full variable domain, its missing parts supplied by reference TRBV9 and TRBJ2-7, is DSGVTQTPKHLITATGQRVTLRCSPRSGDLSVYWYQQSLDQGLQFLIQYYNGEERAKGNILERFSAQQFPDLHSELNLSSLELGDSALYFCASSVQGGYEQYFGPGTRLTVT.

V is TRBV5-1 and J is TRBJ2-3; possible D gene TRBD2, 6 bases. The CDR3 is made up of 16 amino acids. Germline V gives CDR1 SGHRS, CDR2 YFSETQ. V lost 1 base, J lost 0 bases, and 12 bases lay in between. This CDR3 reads CASSLYGGSSTDTQYF. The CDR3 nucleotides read TGCGCCAGCAGCTTGTATGGGGGGAGCAGCACAGATACGCAGTATTTT.

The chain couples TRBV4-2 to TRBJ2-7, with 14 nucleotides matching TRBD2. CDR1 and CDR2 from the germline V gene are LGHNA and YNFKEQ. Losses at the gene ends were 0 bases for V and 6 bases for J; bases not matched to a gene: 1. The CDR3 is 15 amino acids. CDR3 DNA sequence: TGTGCCAGCAGCCAAGAAGGACTAGCGGGAGGCGAGCAGTACTTC. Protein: CASSQEGLAGGEQYF.

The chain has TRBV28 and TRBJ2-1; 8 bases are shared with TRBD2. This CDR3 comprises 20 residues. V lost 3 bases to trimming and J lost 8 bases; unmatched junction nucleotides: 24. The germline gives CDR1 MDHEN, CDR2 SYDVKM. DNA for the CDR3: TGTGCCAGCAGTTTCCCCCCACTAGCGGCACCCGCCGGGGGAGGGGATGAGCAGTTCTTC. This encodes CASSFPPLAAPAGGGDEQFF.

CDR3 DNA: TGTGCCAGCAGTTCATCGGGACAGGGGACTCCTAACTATGGCTACACCTTC. It is translated as CASSSSGQGTPNYGYTF. This sequence joins TRBV2 and TRBJ1-2, with 10 bases identical to TRBD1. The germline V gene encodes CDR1 SNHLY and CDR2 FYNNEI. CDR3 length: 17 amino acids. V shed 5 bases, J shed 0 bases, and the junction held 9 bases outside the gene matches.

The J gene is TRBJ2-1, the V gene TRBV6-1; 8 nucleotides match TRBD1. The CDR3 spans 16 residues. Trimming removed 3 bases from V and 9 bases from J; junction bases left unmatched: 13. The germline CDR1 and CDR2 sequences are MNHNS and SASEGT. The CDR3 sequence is CASSESQGAPIVEQFF. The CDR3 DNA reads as TGTGCCAGCAGTGAGTCCCAGGGGGCCCCAATCGTTGAGCAGTTCTTC.

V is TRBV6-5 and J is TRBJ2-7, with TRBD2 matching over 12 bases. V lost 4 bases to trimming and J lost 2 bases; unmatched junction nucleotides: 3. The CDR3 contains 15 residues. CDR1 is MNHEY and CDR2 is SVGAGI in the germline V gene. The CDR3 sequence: CASSFGLAGTYEQYF. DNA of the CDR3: TGTGCCAGCAGTTTCGGACTAGCGGGGACCTACGAGCAGTACTTC.

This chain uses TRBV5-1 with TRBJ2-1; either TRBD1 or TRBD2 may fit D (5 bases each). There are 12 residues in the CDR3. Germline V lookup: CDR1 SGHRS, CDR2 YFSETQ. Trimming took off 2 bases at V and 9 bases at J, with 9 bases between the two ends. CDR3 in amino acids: CASSFSGTEQFF. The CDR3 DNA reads TGCGCCAGCAGCTTCTCCGGGACTGAGCAGTTCTTC. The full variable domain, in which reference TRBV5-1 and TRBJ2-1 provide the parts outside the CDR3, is KAGVTQTPRYLIKTRGQQVTLSCSPISGHRSVSWYQQTPGQGLQFLFEYFSETQRNKGNFPGRFSGRQFSNSRSEMNVSTLELGDSALYLCASSFSGTEQFFGPGTRLTVL.

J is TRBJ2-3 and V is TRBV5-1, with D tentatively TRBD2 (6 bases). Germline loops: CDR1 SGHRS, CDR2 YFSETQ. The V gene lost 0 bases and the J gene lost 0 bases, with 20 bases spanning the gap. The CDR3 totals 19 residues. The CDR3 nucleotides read TGCGCCAGCAGCTTGGGGGGAGGCGAAAAATATAGAAGCACAGATACGCAGTATTTT. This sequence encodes CASSLGGGEKYRSTDTQYF.

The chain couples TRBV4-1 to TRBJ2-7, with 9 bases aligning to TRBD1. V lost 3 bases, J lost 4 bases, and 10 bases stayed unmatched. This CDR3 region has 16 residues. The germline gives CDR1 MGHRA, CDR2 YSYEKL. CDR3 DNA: TGCGCCAGCAGCCAGGGAACCGGGACAGGGAATTACGAGCAGTACTTC. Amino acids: CASSQGTGTGNYEQYF.

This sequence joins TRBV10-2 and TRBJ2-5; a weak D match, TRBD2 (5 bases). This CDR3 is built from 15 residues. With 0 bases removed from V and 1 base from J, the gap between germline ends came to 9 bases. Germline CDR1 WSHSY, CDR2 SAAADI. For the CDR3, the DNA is TGCGCCAGCAGTGAGTCGAGGGCAGCCCAAGAGACCCAGTACTTC. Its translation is CASSESRAAQETQYF.